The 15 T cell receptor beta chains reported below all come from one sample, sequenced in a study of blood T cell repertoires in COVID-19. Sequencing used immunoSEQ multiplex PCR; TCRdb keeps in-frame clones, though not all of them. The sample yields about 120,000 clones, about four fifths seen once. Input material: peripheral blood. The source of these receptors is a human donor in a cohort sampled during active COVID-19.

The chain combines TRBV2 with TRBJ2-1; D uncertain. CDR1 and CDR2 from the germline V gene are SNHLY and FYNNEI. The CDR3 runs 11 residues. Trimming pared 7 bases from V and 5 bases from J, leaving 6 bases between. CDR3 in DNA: TGTGCCAGCAACTTCCACAATGAGCAGTTCTTC. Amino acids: CASNFHNEQFF. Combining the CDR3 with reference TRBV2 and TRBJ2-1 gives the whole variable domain EPEVTQTPSHQVTQMGQEVILRCVPISNHLYFYWYRQILGQKVEFLVSFYNNEISEKSEIFDDQFSVERPDGSNFTLKIRSTKLEDSAMYFCASNFHNEQFFGPGTRLTVL.

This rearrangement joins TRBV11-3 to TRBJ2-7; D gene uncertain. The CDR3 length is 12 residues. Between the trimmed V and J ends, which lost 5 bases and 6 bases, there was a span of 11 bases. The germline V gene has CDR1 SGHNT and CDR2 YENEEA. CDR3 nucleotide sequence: TGTGCCAGCAGCCGCTCCAGTGGCGAGCAGTACTTC. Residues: CASSRSSGEQYF. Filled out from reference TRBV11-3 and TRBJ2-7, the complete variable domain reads EAGVVQSPRYKIIEKKQPVAFWCNPISGHNTLYWYLQNLGQGPELLIRYENEEAVDDSQLPKDRFSAERLKGVDSTLKIQPAELGDSAVYLCASSRSSGEQYFGPGTRLTVT.

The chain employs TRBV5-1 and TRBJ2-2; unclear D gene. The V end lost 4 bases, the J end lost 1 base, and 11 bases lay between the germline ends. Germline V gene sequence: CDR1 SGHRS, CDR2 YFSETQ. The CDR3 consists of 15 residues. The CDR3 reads CASSVTALNTGELFF. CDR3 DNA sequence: TGCGCCAGCAGCGTGACTGCCCTGAACACCGGGGAGCTGTTTTTT.

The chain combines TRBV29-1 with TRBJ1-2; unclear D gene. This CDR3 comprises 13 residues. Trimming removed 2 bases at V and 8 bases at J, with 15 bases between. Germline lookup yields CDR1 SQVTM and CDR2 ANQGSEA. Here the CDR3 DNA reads TGCAGCGTTGAAAGAGGGTTTCTTGAGGGCTACACCTTC. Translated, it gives CSVERGFLEGYTF.

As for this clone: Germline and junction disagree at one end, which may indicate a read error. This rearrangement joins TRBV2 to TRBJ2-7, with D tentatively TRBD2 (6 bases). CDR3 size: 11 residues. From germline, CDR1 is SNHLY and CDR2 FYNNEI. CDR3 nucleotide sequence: TGTGCCAGCAGTGAAGTTAGCGGCGTCGATTTC. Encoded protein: CASSEVSGVDF.

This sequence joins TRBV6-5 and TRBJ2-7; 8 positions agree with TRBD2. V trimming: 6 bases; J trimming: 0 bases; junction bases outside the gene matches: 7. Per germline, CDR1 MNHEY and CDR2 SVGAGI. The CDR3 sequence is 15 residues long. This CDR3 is CASSPRGGRSYEQYF. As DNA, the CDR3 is TGTGCCAGCAGCCCCCGGGGGGGACGCTCCTACGAGCAGTACTTC.

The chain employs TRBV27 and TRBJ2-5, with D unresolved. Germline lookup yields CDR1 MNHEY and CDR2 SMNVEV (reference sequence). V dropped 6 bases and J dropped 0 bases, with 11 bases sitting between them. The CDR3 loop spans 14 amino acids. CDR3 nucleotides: TGTGCCAGCAGCCGGAGCAAGTACCAAGAGACCCAGTACTTC. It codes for CASSRSKYQETQYF.

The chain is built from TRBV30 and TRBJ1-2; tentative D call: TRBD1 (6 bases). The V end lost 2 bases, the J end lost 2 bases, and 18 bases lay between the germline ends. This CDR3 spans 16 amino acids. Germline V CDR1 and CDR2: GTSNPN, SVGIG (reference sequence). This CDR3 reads CAWSPWTERQNYGYTF. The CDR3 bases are TGTGCCTGGAGTCCGTGGACAGAGCGACAAAACTATGGCTACACCTTC.

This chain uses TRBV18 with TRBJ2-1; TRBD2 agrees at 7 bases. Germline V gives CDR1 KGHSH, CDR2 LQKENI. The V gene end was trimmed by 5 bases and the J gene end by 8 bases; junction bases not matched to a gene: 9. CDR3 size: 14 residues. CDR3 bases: TGTGCCAGCTCAGCAACGGGAGGCTGGGATGAGCAGTTCTTC. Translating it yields CASSATGGWDEQFF.

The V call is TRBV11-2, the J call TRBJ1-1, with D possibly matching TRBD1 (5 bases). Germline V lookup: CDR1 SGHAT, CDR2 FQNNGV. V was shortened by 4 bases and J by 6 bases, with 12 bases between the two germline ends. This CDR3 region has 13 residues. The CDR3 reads CASSWDRGSEAFF. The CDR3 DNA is TGTGCCAGCAGCTGGGACCGGGGGTCTGAAGCTTTCTTT.

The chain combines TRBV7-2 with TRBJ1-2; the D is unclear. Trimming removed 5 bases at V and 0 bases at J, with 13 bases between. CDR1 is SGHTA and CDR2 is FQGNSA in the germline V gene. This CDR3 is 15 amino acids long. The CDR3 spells CASSPSESPNYGYTF. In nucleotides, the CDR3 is TGTGCCAGCAGCCCATCGGAGTCCCCTAACTATGGCTACACCTTC. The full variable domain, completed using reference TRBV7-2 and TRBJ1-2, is GAGVSQSPSNKVTEKGKDVELRCDPISGHTALYWYRQSLGQGLEFLIYFQGNSAPDKSGLPSDRFSAERTGGSVSTLTIQRTQQEDSAVYLCASSPSESPNYGYTFGSGTRLTVV.

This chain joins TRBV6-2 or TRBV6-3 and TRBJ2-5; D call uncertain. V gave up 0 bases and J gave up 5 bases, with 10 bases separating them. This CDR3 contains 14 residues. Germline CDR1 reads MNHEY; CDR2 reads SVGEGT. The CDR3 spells CASSYSSRKETQYF. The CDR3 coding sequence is TGTGCCAGCAGTTACTCTAGCAGAAAGGAGACCCAGTACTTC.

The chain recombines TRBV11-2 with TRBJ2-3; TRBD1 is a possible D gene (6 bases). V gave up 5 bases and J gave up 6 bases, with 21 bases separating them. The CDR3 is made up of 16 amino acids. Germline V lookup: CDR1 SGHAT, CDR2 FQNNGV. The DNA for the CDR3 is TGTGCCAGCAGCCCTGCTGGGACACCCCGAGGGGATACGCAGTATTTT. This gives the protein CASSPAGTPRGDTQYF.

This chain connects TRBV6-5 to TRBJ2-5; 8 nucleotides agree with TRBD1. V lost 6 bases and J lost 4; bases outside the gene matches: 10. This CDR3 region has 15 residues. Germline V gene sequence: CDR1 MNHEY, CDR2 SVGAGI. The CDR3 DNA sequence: TGTGCCAGCAGCCTGGGACAGGAGATTCGAGAGACCCAGTACTTC. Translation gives CASSLGQEIRETQYF.

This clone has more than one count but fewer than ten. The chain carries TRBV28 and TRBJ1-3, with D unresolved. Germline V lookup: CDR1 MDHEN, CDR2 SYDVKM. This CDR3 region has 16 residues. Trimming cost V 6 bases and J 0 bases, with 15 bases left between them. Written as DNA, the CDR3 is TGTGCCAGCAGCTCTAGGAACCGCCACTCTGGAAACACCATATATTTT. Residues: CASSSRNRHSGNTIYF.